The entry below describes one T cell receptor (beta chain). This CDR3 contains 13 residues. Per germline, CDR1 SNHLY and CDR2 FYNNEI. Trimming cost V 2 bases and J 7 bases, with 11 bases left between them. This entry is derived from a study of blood T cell repertoires in COVID-19. Study-wide context: Researchers got acute and convalescent COVID-19 samples from the United States, Italy and Spain. Sources were T cells, B-cell-depleted T cells, or PBMCs; the material itself was cDNA or gDNA.

Sequencing used immunoSEQ multiplex PCR; TCRdb keeps in-frame clones, though not all of them. Here the sample spans about 120,000 clones, roughly 81% being singletons. The material sequenced was peripheral blood. J is TRBJ1-1 and V is TRBV2; no definite D call. This receptor was identified in a man aged 40-49 years with acute or convalescent COVID-19. The CDR3 region is CASSESAGNEAFF. CDR3 DNA: TGTGCCAGCAGTGAATCGGCGGGAAATGAAGCTTTCTTT.